The 6 T cell receptor beta chains reported below all come from one sample, sequenced in a study of tumor-infiltrating lymphocytes in primary liver carcinoma (dated by TCRdb to 2015 to 2018). Reads for this sample came from an Illumina HiSeq 2500. Starting from 500 to 600 ng total RNA, TCRbeta-specific cDNA was produced by reverse transcription with a constant-region primer and ProtoScript II reverse transcriptase. The TCRbeta libraries were prepared through three rounds of nested multiplex PCR following a slightly modified ARM-PCR procedure. Multiplex TRBV1-TRBV30 forward primers and a Cbeta reverse primer were used in the first two PCR rounds, each of which was run for approximately 11 cycles. The public reads were reprocessed in TCRdb via fastp at Q25 and MiXCR, keeping in-frame beta chains. For every CDR3 protein sequence, its rows merge into one entry that carries the most common genes and DNA. The sample yields hundreds of thousands of distinct CDR3 sequences; nearly 60% were counted once. The top ten clones comprise around 15% of the sample.

RNA from unsorted whole blood was extracted with TRIzol reagent, and germline DNA was obtained with the DNeasy Blood & Tissue kit. The sample consisted of peripheral blood. Source of these receptors: a woman aged 25 to 39 with primary liver carcinoma and hepatitis B virus infection.

The V gene is TRBV6-1, the J gene TRBJ2-5; D remains ambiguous. Trimming cost V 5 bases and J 5 bases, with 18 bases left between them. CDR1 is MNHNS and CDR2 is SASEGT in the germline V gene. The CDR3 is 15 amino acids. Here the CDR3 reads CASSWGIGVRETQYF. The DNA for the CDR3 is TGTGCCAGCAGTTGGGGAATAGGAGTTAGGGAGACCCAGTACTTC.

The sample holds one count of this clonotype. This is likely a read error, given that the CDR3 carries no conserved phenylalanine or tryptophan at its end. The V call is TRBV13, the J call TRBJ1-2; D is ambiguous. The CDR3 runs 11 residues. Germline V gene data show CDR1 as PRHDT and CDR2 as FYEKMQ (reference sequence). Trimming stripped 5 bases from V and 3 bases from J, with 4 bases between. The CDR3 DNA sequence: TGTGCCAGCAGCCCCTACTATGGCTACACCTAC. The encoded protein is CASSPYYGYTY.

The sample holds one count of this clonotype. V gene TRBV6-2 or TRBV6-3 combines with J gene TRBJ2-7; TRBD1 aligns across 7 bases. This CDR3 has 15 residues. The V segment lost 6 bases and the J segment 1 base; nucleotides outside the gene matches: 9. Germline lookup yields CDR1 MNHEY and CDR2 SVGEGT. CDR3 in DNA: TGTGCCAGCAGACTCACCGTGACAGGGTCCTACGAGCAGTACTTC. This sequence encodes CASRLTVTGSYEQYF.

As concerns this clonotype: One junction end does not reproduce the germline sequence, and a read error may be involved. The V call is TRBV4-3, the J call TRBJ1-4; 10 bases align to TRBD1. Germline loops: CDR1 LGHNA, CDR2 YSLEER. There are 15 residues in the CDR3. The CDR3 sequence is CASSQTGTGDEKLLF. The CDR3 nucleotides are TGCGCCAGCAGCCAGACCGGGACAGGGGATGAAAAACTGCTTTTT.

The chain employs TRBV28 and TRBJ1-2; no clear D. The germline V gene encodes CDR1 MDHEN and CDR2 SYDVKM. Trimming shortened V by 6 bases and J by 4 bases, and 12 bases separated the two germline ends. This CDR3 comprises 13 residues. The CDR3 DNA follows: TGTGCCAGCAGCTCGGACGGCCGCTATGGCTACACCTTC. Its protein product is CASSSDGRYGYTF.

Note on this clonotype: The junction shows a germline mismatch at one end, possibly a read error. The chain couples TRBV6-5 to TRBJ2-7; perhaps TRBD2 as D (6 bases). The CDR3 consists of 16 residues. Germline V gives CDR1 MNHEY, CDR2 SVGAGI. As DNA, the CDR3 is TGTGCCATCAGTTACCGTCGGTTGGGGGGCTCCTACGAGCAGTACTTC. Translation: CAISYRRLGGSYEQYF.